The entry below gives a single T cell receptor beta chain sequence along with its context. This sample stems from a study of blood T cell repertoires in COVID-19. Study-level background: PBMCs, B-cell-depleted T cells, or T cells were the source of the cDNA or gDNA that made up the material.

This CDR3 is 16 amino acids long. Profiling relied on immunoSEQ multiplex PCR, and the TCRdb table lists in-frame clones only, not all of them. Of some 45,000 clones in the sample, 86% were seen once. V usage is TRBV21-1 and J usage is TRBJ1-3; the table's TRBD1 call for D was not verified on the DNA. TRBV21-1 is shown as a pseudogene. Input material: peripheral blood. This sequence originates from a human donor in a cohort sampled during active COVID-19. CDR3 region: CASLSEQVFSGNTIYF. CDR3 sequence (DNA): TGTGCCAGCCTGTCTGAACAGGTATTCTCTGGAAACACCATATATTTT.